Listed below are T cell receptor beta chains from one sample, sequenced in a study of CD4 T cells in relation to SARS-CoV-2 and coronaviruses. Repertoires were generated with immunoSEQ multiplex PCR, while TCRdb's copy carries only in-frame clones and drops some. The table lists over 40,000 clones, around 82% of them singletons. The antigens for these receptors are not known. The sequencing input was naive CD4+ T cells from PBMCs, cultured in vitro. All receptors come from an adult with COVID-19. Both conserved end residues are part of each CDR3. A D gene is named only where the DNA matches it firmly. Clone size is not always given. Where it is, it says once, few, many or a class for expanded clones.

abundance	v_gene	d_gene	j_gene	CDR3nt	CDR3aa
-	TRBV24-1	-	TRBJ2-2	TGTGCCACCAGTGATTTGCACCCGAGCGGGGAGCTGTTTTTT	CATSDLHPSGELFF
-	TRBV9	-	TRBJ2-5	TGTGCCAGCAGCGCCCCCGGGACTGATGAAATAGAGACCCAGTACTTC	CASSAPGTDEIETQYF
-	TRBV28	-	TRBJ2-3	TGTGCCAGCAGTTTACGAGAACTAGCAGGGCCAGATACGCAGTATTTT	CASSLRELAGPDTQYF
-	TRBV6-2/TRBV6-3	TRBD2	TRBJ2-3	TGTGCCAGCAGTTACTCTGGACTAGCGGGTCTACTCACAGATACGCAGTATTTT	CASSYSGLAGLLTDTQYF
few	TRBV19	-	TRBJ2-7	TGTGCCAGTAGTAAGGGCTGGGGCGGCAGTTTCGAGCAGTACTTC	CASSKGWGGSFEQYF
few	TRBV2	-	TRBJ2-1	TGTGCCAGCTTCCTTGGGGGCTCCTACAATGAGCAGTTCTTC	CASFLGGSYNEQFF
-	TRBV7-8	-	TRBJ2-7	TGTGCCAGCAGCTTTCCCGCCGGCGAGCAGTACTTC	CASSFPAGEQYF
-	TRBV5-8	-	TRBJ1-2	TGTGCCAGCAGTTATAGTAGCTATGGCTACACCTTC	CASSYSSYGYTF
-	TRBV2	-	TRBJ2-1	TGTGCCAGCAGTCGATCCTGGGTCCTCTCCTACAATGAGCAGTTCTTC	CASSRSWVLSYNEQFF
few	TRBV4-1	-	TRBJ2-5	TGCGCCAGCAGCCAGGGGGCGGGTGAGACCCAGTACTTC	CASSQGAGETQYF
once	TRBV18	-	TRBJ2-3	TGTGCCAGCTCACCCGCGGAGGGGTCAGATACGCAGTATTTT	CASSPAEGSDTQYF
-	TRBV28	-	TRBJ1-1	TGTGCCAGCAGTCAAACAGGCCGAAACACTGAAGCTTTCTTT	CASSQTGRNTEAFF
-	TRBV7-9	TRBD2	TRBJ2-5	TGTGCCAGCAGCTTCACTAGCGGGACTGAGACCCAGTACTTC	CASSFTSGTETQYF
-	TRBV3-1/TRBV3-2	-	TRBJ1-2	TGTGCCAGCGCGGGGGGCGACTATGGCTACACCTTC	CASAGGDYGYTF
-	TRBV19	-	TRBJ1-2	TGTGCCAGTACCATGTCCCCCCAAGCCTTTGACTATGGCTACACCTTC	CASTMSPQAFDYGYTF
-	TRBV19	-	TRBJ2-5	TGTGCCAGTAGTAGCTGGCTGGCCCTCACGGACCGGGTCGAGACCCAGTACTTC	CASSSWLALTDRVETQYF
-	TRBV3-1/TRBV3-2	-	TRBJ1-1	TGTGCCAGCAGCCAAGACCCTATGAACACTGAAGCTTTCTTT	CASSQDPMNTEAFF
-	TRBV18	-	TRBJ2-7	TGTGCCAGCTCACCATTGACAGCTTCCTCCTACGAGCAGTACTTC	CASSPLTASSYEQYF
-	TRBV2	-	TRBJ1-1	TGTGCCAGCAACTTATTTACATTCCTCATGAACACTGAAGCTTTCTTT	CASNLFTFLMNTEAFF
-	TRBV6-2/TRBV6-3	-	TRBJ2-4	TGTGCCAGCAGTTATAGAGGGTTGACCAAAAACATTCAGTACTTC	CASSYRGLTKNIQYF
-	TRBV12-3/TRBV12-4	-	TRBJ2-7	TGTGCCAGCAGTTCGGGTCTCTACGAGCAGTACTTC	CASSSGLYEQYF
-	TRBV27	TRBD1	TRBJ1-4	TGTGCCAGCAGTCCGGGACAGGGGGATGAAAAACTGTTTTTT	CASSPGQGDEKLFF
few	TRBV7-9	-	TRBJ1-5	TGTGCCAGCAGCTTAGGGGATGGGGGCAATCAGCCCCAGCATTTT	CASSLGDGGNQPQHF
once	TRBV6-4	TRBD2	TRBJ2-3	TGTGCCAGCAGTGAAGGTAGCGGGTCGGATACGCAGTATTTT	CASSEGSGSDTQYF
few	TRBV6-5	-	TRBJ1-1	TGTGCCAGCAGTACCATCCCGAACACTGAAGCTTTCTTT	CASSTIPNTEAFF
-	TRBV7-3	-	TRBJ2-2	TGTGCCAGCAGCTTAATGGGCAGGAACACCGGGGAGCTGTTTTTT	CASSLMGRNTGELFF
-	TRBV29-1	TRBD2	TRBJ2-2	TGCAGCGTTGGACTAGCGGGAGGGACGGGGGAGCTGTTTTTT	CSVGLAGGTGELFF
-	TRBV18	-	TRBJ2-3	TGTGCCAGCTCACCGCAAAGGGCCACAGATACGCAGTATTTT	CASSPQRATDTQYF
-	TRBV6-5	TRBD2	TRBJ2-7	TGTGCCAGCAGTTTAGGGACTAGACAGGACCTCTACGAGCAGTACTTC	CASSLGTRQDLYEQYF
-	TRBV24-1	-	TRBJ2-2	TGTGCCACCAGTGATCCGCGGAGGACCGGGGAGCTGTTTTTT	CATSDPRRTGELFF
-	TRBV15	-	TRBJ2-6	TGTGCCACCAGCAGAGAGGGGTACAGAAACTCTGGGGCCAACGTCCTGACTTTC	CATSREGYRNSGANVLTF
-	TRBV6-6	-	TRBJ1-1	TGTGCCAGCAGCCGACCGTTGGGCAGAGATAGCACTGAAGCTTTCTTT	CASSRPLGRDSTEAFF
-	TRBV4-1	-	TRBJ2-7	TGCGCCAGCAGCCCCCGGGACATATCCTACGAGCAGTACTTC	CASSPRDISYEQYF
few	TRBV7-9	-	TRBJ2-2	TGTGCCAGCAGTTCGGGATGGGGAAACACCGGGGAGCTGTTTTTT	CASSSGWGNTGELFF
few	TRBV11-2	TRBD2	TRBJ2-1	TGTGCCAGCAGCTTAGCCGGACTAGCAGGCGCTGAGCAGTTCTTC	CASSLAGLAGAEQFF
-	TRBV6-6	-	TRBJ1-3	TGTGCCAGCAGTAGGACGGACACCTCTGGAAACACCATATATTTT	CASSRTDTSGNTIYF
-	TRBV7-2	-	TRBJ2-2	TGTGCCAGCAGCTTAGCAGTAGGGGAGCTGTTTTTT	CASSLAVGELFF
-	TRBV11-2	-	TRBJ2-1	TGTGCCAGCAGCTTCGCTGGGGAGCAGTTCTTC	CASSFAGEQFF
-	TRBV27	-	TRBJ2-4	TGTGCCAGCAGTGGGACACCACTAGCCAAAAACATTCAGTACTTC	CASSGTPLAKNIQYF
-	TRBV2	TRBD2	TRBJ2-7	TGTGCCAGCAGCTACCTTCTAGCGGGAGGGACCTCTCAATACGAGCAGTACTTC	CASSYLLAGGTSQYEQYF
few	TRBV28	-	TRBJ2-1	TGTGCCAGCAGTTTATTCCCTAGCTCCTACAATGAGCAGTTCTTC	CASSLFPSSYNEQFF
-	TRBV7-9	-	TRBJ1-5	TGTGCCAGCAGCCCCGGGGGGATGGATAATCAGCCCCAGCATTTT	CASSPGGMDNQPQHF
-	TRBV5-4	-	TRBJ2-1	TGTGCCAGCAGCCTGTTTTTAGAGACCAACTCCTACAATGAGCAGTTCTTC	CASSLFLETNSYNEQFF
-	TRBV5-5	-	TRBJ1-5	TGTGCCAGCAGTCCTCTGACAGAATGGGACGTCAGCAATCAGCCCCAGCATTTT	CASSPLTEWDVSNQPQHF
-	TRBV5-1	TRBD1	TRBJ2-3	TGCGCCAGCAGCTTGGAAGGGGGCAGAAATACGCAGTATTTT	CASSLEGGRNTQYF
once	TRBV7-2	-	TRBJ1-2	TGTGCCAGCAGCTTAGCAGGGCCCTATGGCTACACCTTC	CASSLAGPYGYTF
-	TRBV28	-	TRBJ1-1	TGTGCCAGCCGATTTCAGGACAGAAAGAACACTGAAGCTTTCTTT	CASRFQDRKNTEAFF
-	TRBV9	TRBD1	TRBJ2-3	TGTGCCAGCAGCGTGACAGGGTCACACGGTACAGATACGCAGTATTTT	CASSVTGSHGTDTQYF
-	TRBV5-1	TRBD2	TRBJ2-1	TGCGCCAGCAGCTTGGCGTCCCAGCGGGGGTTCTACAATGAGCAGTTCTTC	CASSLASQRGFYNEQFF
-	TRBV6-5	-	TRBJ2-5	TGTGCCAGCTCCGAGGGCGCGGCGCAAGAGACCCAGTACTTC	CASSEGAAQETQYF